This passage covers 30 T cell receptor beta chains from one sample sequenced in a study of shared clonotypes between healthy human individuals. Naive CD8 cells were CD45RO-negative, positively selected for CCR7, excluding terminally differentiated effector memory CD45RA+ cells. Only in-frame clones appear in the TCRdb table, and some are missing; sequencing was by immunoSEQ multiplex PCR. Among around 2.1 million clones listed, just over 90% were seen once. Sequencing used naive CD8+ T cells from PBMCs. The receptors were sampled from a man aged 18-30 years in good health. Some clones in this sample may be carry-over from other donors' samples.

About this clone itself: This sample includes further DNA sequences coding for the same CDR3. V gene TRBV7-9 combines with J gene TRBJ2-7, with D perhaps matching TRBD1 (5 bases). Trimming shortened V by 3 bases and J by 3 bases, and 6 bases separated the two germline ends. The V gene's germline CDR1 is SEHNR and CDR2 FQNEAQ (reference sequence). The CDR3 covers 12 residues. CDR3 bases: TGTGCCAGCAGCTTCGACAGCTACGAGCAGTACTTC. Its translation: CASSFDSYEQYF.

The chain carries TRBV28 and TRBJ2-2; 11 bases line up with TRBD2. V was clipped by 3 bases and J by 3 bases; unmatched bases: 6. The CDR3 extends over 17 amino acids. Germline V gene sequence: CDR1 MDHEN, CDR2 SYDVKM. CDR3 sequence reads: CASSFVTSGSYTGELFF. CDR3 in DNA: TGTGCCAGCAGTTTTGTTACTAGCGGGAGTTACACCGGGGAGCTGTTTTTT.

This chain links TRBV28 with TRBJ1-2; 10 positions match TRBD1. The CDR3 has 14 amino acids. Trimming removed 4 bases from V and 4 bases from J; junction bases left unmatched: 3. Germline CDR1 is MDHEN and CDR2 is SYDVKM. CDR3 protein: CASSWTGGAYGYTF. In nucleotides, the CDR3 is TGTGCCAGCAGTTGGACAGGGGGAGCCTATGGCTACACCTTC.

The CDR3 reads CASTSLEPTLTDTQYF. CDR3 coding DNA: TGCGCCAGCACCTCGCTAGAGCCTACGCTCACAGATACGCAGTATTTT. This sequence joins TRBV23-1 and TRBJ2-3; no clear D gene. TRBV23-1 is placed among ORFs of uncertain function. V lost 7 bases, J lost 2 bases, and 19 bases lay in between. The length of the CDR3 is 16 residues.

The chain couples TRBV5-4 to TRBJ1-2; a weak D match, TRBD1 (5 bases). V lost 5 bases and J lost 3, with 17 bases in between. The CDR3 consists of 15 residues. The germline V gene has CDR1 SGHNT and CDR2 YYREEE (reference sequence). Here the CDR3 DNA reads TGTGCCAGCAGAGGAGGCGGCAGGGCTGACTATGGCTACACCTTC. Translation gives CASRGGGRADYGYTF.

The chain is built from TRBV27 and TRBJ2-7, with 12 bases matching TRBD1. Germline CDR1 is MNHEY and CDR2 is SMNVEV (reference sequence). This CDR3 has 15 amino acids. V dropped 3 bases and J dropped 4; count of bases not matched to a gene: 4. The CDR3 reads CASSFGTGGEYEQYF. DNA of the CDR3: TGTGCCAGCAGTTTCGGGACAGGGGGCGAGTACGAGCAGTACTTC.

The chain links TRBV4-1 to TRBJ2-1, with 10 bases identical to TRBD1. Looked up from germline, CDR1 is MGHRA and CDR2 is YSYEKL. V lost 0 bases to trimming and J lost 6 bases; unmatched junction nucleotides: 8. The CDR3 runs to 17 residues. DNA for the CDR3: TGCGCCAGCAGCCAAGAAGGGTTGGACAGGGGGGGCAATGAGCAGTTCTTC. Amino acids: CASSQEGLDRGGNEQFF.

The sample holds a few counts of this clone. The chain couples TRBV4-1 to TRBJ1-5, with D unresolved. Trimming removed 1 base from V and 4 bases from J, with 8 bases in between. Per germline, CDR1 MGHRA and CDR2 YSYEKL. The CDR3 spans 14 residues. DNA for the CDR3: TGCGCCAGCAGCCAAGCCGCCGGAAATCAGCCCCAGCATTTT. Its protein is CASSQAAGNQPQHF.

This clone showed up just a few times. The chain carries TRBV9 and TRBJ2-1, with a weak D call TRBD1 (5 bases). Per germline, CDR1 SGDLS and CDR2 YYNGEE. This CDR3 contains 15 residues. The V gene lost 2 bases and the J gene lost 8 bases, with 17 bases spanning the gap. The DNA for the CDR3 is TGTGCCAGCAGCGTGTCCAGGGTACGTGAGTATGAGCAGTTCTTC. Translation: CASSVSRVREYEQFF.

J is TRBJ2-1 and V is TRBV9; D is unclear. The germline V and J ends were trimmed by 4 bases and 12 bases, with 11 bases remaining between them. Germline CDR1 and CDR2: SGDLS and YYNGEE. There are 11 residues in the CDR3. This CDR3 reads CASSSTGSQFF. In nucleotides, the CDR3 is TGTGCCAGCAGCTCGACTGGTTCGCAGTTCTTC.

This chain joins TRBV5-4 and TRBJ1-2; no clear D. This CDR3 spans 15 amino acids. Looked up from germline, CDR1 is SGHNT and CDR2 is YYREEE (reference sequence). The V and J ends lost 0 bases and 4 bases respectively, with 13 bases between them. CDR3 region: CASSLELGRSYGYTF. As DNA, the CDR3 is TGTGCCAGCAGCTTGGAATTGGGCAGGAGCTATGGCTACACCTTC.

In nucleotides, the CDR3 is TGTGCCAGCAGCACCAAGGGACAAAGTCGGGCCAACGTCCTGACTTTC. Protein product: CASSTKGQSRANVLTF. This chain connects TRBV11-1 to TRBJ2-6, with D tentatively TRBD1 (6 bases). Per the germline V gene, CDR1 is SGHAT and CDR2 is FQDESV (reference sequence). The CDR3 covers 16 residues. V was shortened by 5 bases and J by 5 bases, with 16 bases between the two germline ends. The variable domain in full, with the rest retrieved from reference TRBV11-1 and TRBJ2-6, is EAEVAQSPRYKITEKSQAVAFWCDPISGHATLYWYRQILGQGPELLVQFQDESVVDDSQLPKDRFSAERLKGVDSTLKIQPAELGDSAMYLCASSTKGQSRANVLTFGAGSRLTVL.

The genes are TRBV10-1 and TRBJ2-1; D is ambiguous. Between the trimmed V and J ends, which lost 0 bases and 7 bases, there was a span of 4 bases. The CDR3 is 12 amino acids. Looked up from germline, CDR1 is WNHNN and CDR2 is SYGVQD (reference sequence). CDR3: CASSESSNEQFF. The CDR3 nucleotides are TGCGCCAGCAGTGAGTCGAGTAATGAGCAGTTCTTC.

The CDR3 loop reads CASNKGLAGVPSYEQYF. The CDR3 bases are TGTGCCAGCAACAAGGGACTAGCGGGAGTTCCCTCCTACGAGCAGTACTTC. This chain joins TRBV7-8 and TRBJ2-7, with TRBD2 matching 14 bases. V was pared by 7 bases and J by 0 bases, with 8 bases of the junction left unmatched. Germline lookup yields CDR1 SGHVS and CDR2 FQNEAQ. CDR3 length: 17 residues.

Only a few counts were recorded for this clone. The sample contains more than one DNA sequence encoding this CDR3. In DNA form, the CDR3 reads TGCGCCAGCAGCCAAGGCCGGACTGAAGCTTTCTTT. Translated, it gives CASSQGRTEAFF. The chain uses TRBV4-1 and TRBJ1-1, with D unclear. V dropped 1 base and J dropped 5 bases, with 5 bases sitting between them. The germline gives CDR1 MGHRA, CDR2 YSYEKL. The length of the CDR3 is 12 residues.

This clone was detected only a few times. Additional DNA sequences in this sample encode the identical CDR3. The chain recombines TRBV7-8 with TRBJ2-2; no reliable D call. Deletions cut 5 bases from V and 4 bases from J, with 8 bases between. The germline V gene encodes CDR1 SGHVS and CDR2 FQNEAQ. The length of the CDR3 is 13 residues. CDR3 sequence reads: CASSLDRTGELFF. In nucleotides, the CDR3 is TGTGCCAGCAGCCTGGACCGCACCGGGGAGCTGTTTTTT.

The gene calls are TRBV4-1 and TRBJ2-2, with 12 positions matching TRBD2. CDR3 size: 17 residues. Per germline, CDR1 MGHRA and CDR2 YSYEKL. With V trimmed by 0 bases and J by 6 bases, 5 bases remained unmatched. CDR3 sequence reads: CASSQDRLAGDAGELFF. DNA of the CDR3: TGCGCCAGCAGCCAAGATCGACTAGCGGGAGATGCCGGGGAGCTGTTTTTT.

J is TRBJ2-2 and V is TRBV6-1; D gene uncertain. The germline V and J ends were trimmed by 11 bases and 3 bases, with 16 bases remaining between them. Germline lookup yields CDR1 MNHNS and CDR2 SASEGT. The CDR3 length is 14 residues. Written as DNA, the CDR3 is TGTGCCGGACGACAAGGGTACGACACCGGGGAGCTGTTTTTT. Translated, it gives CAGRQGYDTGELFF.

The chain carries TRBV4-1 and TRBJ2-5, with 7 bases fitting TRBD2. Trimming at V came to 0 bases and at J to 4 bases, leaving 5 bases not matched to a gene. The CDR3 has 15 residues. CDR1 MGHRA and CDR2 YSYEKL come from the germline V gene. CDR3 region: CASSQDRGSLETQYF. DNA of the CDR3: TGCGCCAGCAGCCAAGATCGCGGGAGTCTAGAGACCCAGTACTTC.

V usage is TRBV7-9 and J usage is TRBJ2-6; TRBD1 matches at 7 bases. With V trimmed by 1 base and J by 4 bases, 10 bases remained unmatched. CDR3 length: 18 amino acids. CDR1 is SEHNR, CDR2 FQNEAQ, per germline (reference sequence). CDR3: CASSLVAGGAFGANVLTF. The CDR3 DNA sequence: TGTGCCAGCAGCTTAGTGGCAGGGGGTGCTTTCGGGGCCAACGTCCTGACTTTC.

V gene TRBV9 combines with J gene TRBJ2-5; TRBD2 agrees at 8 bases. Germline V CDR1 and CDR2: SGDLS, YYNGEE. V gave up 5 bases and J gave up 5 bases; unmatched junction bases: 11. CDR3 length: 15 amino acids. The CDR3 is CASSPPGGLWETQYF. CDR3 nucleotide sequence: TGTGCCAGCAGTCCCCCGGGGGGGTTATGGGAGACCCAGTACTTC.

About this clone: Other DNA variants within this sample encode the same CDR3. This chain uses TRBV9 with TRBJ2-7; TRBD1 matches at 10 bases. The V and J ends lost 4 bases and 4 bases, in that order; junction bases with no gene match: 2. Germline-derived CDR1 and CDR2 are SGDLS and YYNGEE. The CDR3 extends over 13 amino acids. Here the CDR3 reads CASSQGQGYEQYF. DNA of the CDR3: TGTGCCAGCAGCCAGGGACAGGGGTACGAGCAGTACTTC.

This chain joins TRBV5-1 and TRBJ2-1, with 12 bases aligning to TRBD1. The germline gives CDR1 SGHRS, CDR2 YFSETQ. With V trimmed by 1 base and J by 5 bases, 7 bases remained unmatched. The CDR3 extends over 17 amino acids. CDR3 residues: CASSLPIGTGGHNEQFF. As DNA, the CDR3 is TGCGCCAGCAGCTTGCCTATCGGGACAGGGGGCCACAATGAGCAGTTCTTC.

The J gene is TRBJ1-2, the V gene TRBV4-1, with D tentatively TRBD1 (5 bases). CDR3 length equals 16 residues. Germline lookup yields CDR1 MGHRA and CDR2 YSYEKL. Trimming stripped 3 bases from V and 7 bases from J, with 21 bases between. The CDR3 sequence is CASSQSRGASVFGYTF. In DNA, the CDR3 is TGCGCCAGCAGCCAGTCAAGAGGGGCGTCCGTGTTTGGCTACACCTTC.

V and J are TRBV6-1 and TRBJ2-3; D ambiguous. Germline V CDR1 and CDR2: MNHNS, SASEGT. This CDR3 has 13 amino acids. The V end lost 7 bases, the J end lost 4 bases, and 12 bases lay between the germline ends. As DNA, the CDR3 is TGTGCCAGCAACCCCGTAGGGCCAGATACGCAGTATTTT. It is translated as CASNPVGPDTQYF.

The chain combines TRBV18 with TRBJ2-2, with D possibly TRBD1 on 6 matching bases. Germline assignment: CDR1 KGHSH and CDR2 LQKENI. This CDR3 comprises 22 residues. V was clipped by 2 bases and J by 2 bases, with 30 bases between them. The CDR3 protein is CASSPVETGLLTPRPNTGELFF. The DNA of the CDR3 is TGTGCCAGCTCACCAGTGGAAACAGGGCTCCTTACTCCCAGACCAAACACCGGGGAGCTGTTTTTT.

The chain carries TRBV27 and TRBJ2-1, with D perhaps matching TRBD2 (5 bases). CDR3 size: 15 residues. The germline V gene encodes CDR1 MNHEY and CDR2 SMNVEV (reference sequence). The germline V and J ends were trimmed by 6 bases and 2 bases, with 14 bases remaining between them. In DNA, the CDR3 is TGTGCCAGCAGCCCCGGGGAAGGAGCCTACAATGAGCAGTTCTTC. Encoded protein: CASSPGEGAYNEQFF.

This chain joins TRBV4-3 and TRBJ1-4, with TRBD1 matching over 7 bases. From germline, CDR1 is LGHNA and CDR2 YSLEER. The length of the CDR3 is 17 residues. V dropped 0 bases and J dropped 7; count of bases not matched to a gene: 11. CDR3 sequence: CASSQDMMAGGGEKLFF. The CDR3 DNA sequence: TGCGCCAGCAGCCAAGATATGATGGCAGGGGGTGGTGAAAAACTGTTTTTT.

CDR3 bases: TGTGCCAGCAGCGCGCGATACGGAGGGAATGAGCAGTACTTC. Its translation is CASSARYGGNEQYF. The chain combines TRBV7-9 with TRBJ2-7; the D gene is possibly TRBD2 (6 bases). Germline assignment: CDR1 SEHNR and CDR2 FQNEAQ (reference sequence). This CDR3 is built from 14 residues. V was cut by 5 bases and J by 7 bases, with 18 bases left in between.

V usage is TRBV2 and J usage is TRBJ1-1; D uncertain. The CDR3 is made up of 12 amino acids. CDR1 is SNHLY, CDR2 FYNNEI, per germline. The V gene lost 8 bases and the J gene lost 11 bases, with 18 bases spanning the gap. CDR3 bases: TGTGCCAGCCTTTACGTTACCCCCGAGGCTTTCTTT. Its translation: CASLYVTPEAFF.